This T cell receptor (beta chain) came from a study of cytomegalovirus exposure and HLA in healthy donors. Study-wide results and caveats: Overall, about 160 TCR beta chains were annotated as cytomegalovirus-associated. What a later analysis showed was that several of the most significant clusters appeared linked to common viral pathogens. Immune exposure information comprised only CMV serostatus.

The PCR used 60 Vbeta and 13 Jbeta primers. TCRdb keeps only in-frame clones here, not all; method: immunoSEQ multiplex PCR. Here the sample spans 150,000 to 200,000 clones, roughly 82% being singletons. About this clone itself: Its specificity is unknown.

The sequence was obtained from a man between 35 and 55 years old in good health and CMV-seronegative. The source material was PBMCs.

This CDR3 reads CASSETGAPTLGTEAFF. As DNA, the CDR3 is TGTGCCAGCAGTGAAACAGGGGCCCCGACCTTGGGCACTGAAGCTTTCTTT. The chain uses TRBV28 and TRBJ1-1, with 7 bases that match TRBD1. Per the germline V gene, CDR1 is MDHEN and CDR2 is SYDVKM. The CDR3 is 17 amino acids. V lost 5 bases to trimming and J lost 4 bases; unmatched junction nucleotides: 16.